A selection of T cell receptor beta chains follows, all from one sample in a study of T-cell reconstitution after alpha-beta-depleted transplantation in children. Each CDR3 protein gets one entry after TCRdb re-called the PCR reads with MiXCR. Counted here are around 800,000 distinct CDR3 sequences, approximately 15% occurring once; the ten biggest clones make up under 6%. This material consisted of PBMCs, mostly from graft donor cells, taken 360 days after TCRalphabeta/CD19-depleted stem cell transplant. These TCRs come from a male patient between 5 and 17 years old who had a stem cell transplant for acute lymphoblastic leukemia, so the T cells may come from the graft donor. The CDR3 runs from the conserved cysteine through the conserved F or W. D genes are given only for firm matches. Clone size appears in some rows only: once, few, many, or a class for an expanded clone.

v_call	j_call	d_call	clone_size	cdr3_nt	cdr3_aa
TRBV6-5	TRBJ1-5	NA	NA	TGTGCCAGCAGTTACTCGTTCGAGGGAACGACACCCCAGCATTTT	CASSYSFEGTTPQHF
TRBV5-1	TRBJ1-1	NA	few	TGCGCCAGCAGAACAATACAGGCAGCCAGAAACACTGAAGCTTTCTTT	CASRTIQAARNTEAFF
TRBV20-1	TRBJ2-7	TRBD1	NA	TGCAGTGCTAGATTTACAGGGGTCGAGCAGTACTTC	CSARFTGVEQYF
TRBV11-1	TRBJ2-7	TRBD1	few	TGTGCCAGCAGCTTAGCCACCGGGACAGGGGGCGCGCGGTACGAGCAGTACTTC	CASSLATGTGGARYEQYF
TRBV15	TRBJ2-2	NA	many	TGTGCCACCAGCAGAGAGTGGGGGGACACCGGGGAGCTGTTTTTT	CATSREWGDTGELFF
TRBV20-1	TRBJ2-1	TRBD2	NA	TGCAGTGCTAGGAAGCGGACTAGTGGGAATGAGCAGTTCTTC	CSARKRTSGNEQFF
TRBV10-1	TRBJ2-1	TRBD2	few	TGCGCCAGCAGTGAGTTTGCGGGAGCCTACAATGAGCAGTTCTTC	CASSEFAGAYNEQFF
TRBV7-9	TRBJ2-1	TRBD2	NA	TGTGCCGTACTGGGACTAGCGGGACTTGGGAATGAGCAGTTCTTC	CAVLGLAGLGNEQFF
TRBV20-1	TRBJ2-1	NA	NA	TGCAGTGCTAGTATCAATGAGCAGTTCTTC	CSASINEQFF
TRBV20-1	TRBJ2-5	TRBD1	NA	TGCAGTGCTTTACGGGACAGGGCGACAAAGACCCAGTACTTC	CSALRDRATKTQYF
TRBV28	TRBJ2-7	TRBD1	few	TGTGCCAGCAGCTCCCGGACAGGGGGCAACGAGCAGTACTTC	CASSSRTGGNEQYF
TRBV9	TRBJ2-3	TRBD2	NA	TGTGCCAGCAGCGGTCTAGCGGGAGTATCGGATACGCAGTATTTT	CASSGLAGVSDTQYF
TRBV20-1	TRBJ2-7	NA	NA	TGCAGTGCTAGGGCATGGGGGTCCTACGAGCAGTACTTC	CSARAWGSYEQYF
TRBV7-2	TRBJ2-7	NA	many	TGTGCCAGCAGCTTAAGGGGATTGACGGCCTACGAGCAGTACTTC	CASSLRGLTAYEQYF
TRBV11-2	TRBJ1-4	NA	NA	TGTGCCAGCAGCCCAGAATACAGGCTGTCCGAAAAACTGTTTTTT	CASSPEYRLSEKLFF
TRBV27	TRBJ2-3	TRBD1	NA	TGTGCCAGCAGTTTCTGGACAGGGGCAGATACGCAGTATTTT	CASSFWTGADTQYF
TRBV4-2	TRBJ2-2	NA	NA	TGTGCCAGCAGCCAAGTAGTAGCGGAGGGCACCGGGGAGCTGTTTTTT	CASSQVVAEGTGELFF
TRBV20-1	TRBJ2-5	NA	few	TGCAGTGCTGGGAGACTCATCCAGACCCAGTACTTC	CSAGRLIQTQYF
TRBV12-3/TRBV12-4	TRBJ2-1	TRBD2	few	TGTGCCAGCTATGAGGGGACTAGCGGGCACAATGAGCAGTTCTTC	CASYEGTSGHNEQFF
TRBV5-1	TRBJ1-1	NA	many	TGCGCCAGCAGCCCGGGATCCACTGAAGCTTTCTTT	CASSPGSTEAFF
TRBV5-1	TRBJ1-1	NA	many	TGCGCCAGCAGCTTGGACAGGATGAACACTGAAGCTTTCTTT	CASSLDRMNTEAFF
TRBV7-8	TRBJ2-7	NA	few	TGTGCCAGCAGCCCTACGACAGGCAGCTCCTACGAGCAGTACTTC	CASSPTTGSSYEQYF
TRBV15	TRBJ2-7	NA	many	TGTGCCACCAGCAGAGATTCGGCAGAGCAGTACTTC	CATSRDSAEQYF
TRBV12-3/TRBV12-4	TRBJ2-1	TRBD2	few	TGTGCCAGCAGTCCCCATAGCGGGAGCTACAATGAGCAGTTCTTC	CASSPHSGSYNEQFF
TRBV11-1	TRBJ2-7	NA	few	TGTGCCAGCAGCTTCGACAGCTTACCGTTCTACGAGCAGTACTTC	CASSFDSLPFYEQYF
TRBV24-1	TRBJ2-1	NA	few	TGTGCCACCAGTGATTTGTTGTCGCCGGGAACCTACAATGAGCAGTTCTTC	CATSDLLSPGTYNEQFF
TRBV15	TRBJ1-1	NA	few	TGTGCCACCGGTCACACTGAAGCTTTCTTT	CATGHTEAFF
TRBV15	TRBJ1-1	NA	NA	TGTGCCACCAGCAGTGAATTAGGGGGTAAGAACACTGAAGCTTTCTTT	CATSSELGGKNTEAFF
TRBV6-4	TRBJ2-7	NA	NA	TGTGCCAGCAGTGAGGGGGAGGCCTACGAGCAGTACTTC	CASSEGEAYEQYF
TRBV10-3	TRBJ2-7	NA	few	TGTGCCATCAGTGTACCGCAGGGTAGGCACGAGCAGTACTTC	CAISVPQGRHEQYF
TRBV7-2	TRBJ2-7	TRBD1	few	TGTGCCAGCAGCCCGGACAGGTTCTACGAGCAGTACTTC	CASSPDRFYEQYF
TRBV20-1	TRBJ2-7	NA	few	TGCAGTGCCCTACGCTCCGGCCAGTCGTACGAGCAGTACTTC	CSALRSGQSYEQYF